The 12 T cell receptor beta chains given below trace back to one sample, sequenced in a study of graft-versus-host responses after intestinal transplantation (dated by TCRdb to the early 2020s). Library preparation was by the immunoSEQ multiplex PCR assay. TCRdb stores this immuneACCESS table with in-frame sequences only. Part of the clones is absent; in the studies checked, under half of the shortfall reflects unresolved V genes, and no reason is known for the rest. The sample table records roughly 69,000 clones; 92% of these occur just once. Roughly 6.3% of the sample rests with the top ten. The sample was bone marrow, taken nearly 750 days after intestinal transplantation. The source of these receptors is a human patient who received an intestinal transplant, so some T cells may come from the graft donor.

The genes are TRBV6-1 and TRBJ1-1; D is possibly TRBD1 (6 bases). The CDR3 loop spans 15 amino acids. Trimming removed 3 bases from V and 5 bases from J, with 16 bases in between. CDR1 and CDR2 from the germline V gene are MNHNS and SASEGT. This chain's CDR3 is CASSETSGADTEAFF. DNA for the CDR3: TGTGCCAGCAGTGAGACCTCAGGGGCGGATACTGAAGCTTTCTTT.

This clone was counted once. Other DNA sequences within the sample encode an identical CDR3. The chain employs TRBV1 and TRBJ2-3; no DNA check was done on the table's D call, TRBD2. TRBV1 counts as a pseudogene. The CDR3 is made up of 16 amino acids. The CDR3 loop is CTSSRGGPISTDTQYF. In nucleotides, the CDR3 is TGCACCAGCAGCCGGGGGGGCCCAATTAGCACGGATACGCAGTATTTT.

The chain joins TRBV12-5 to TRBJ2-1, with D uncertain. Germline loops: CDR1 LGHNT, CDR2 FRNRAP. With 0 bases removed from V and 3 bases from J, the gap between germline ends came to 15 bases. The CDR3 runs to 17 residues. CDR3 coding DNA: TGTGCTAGTGGTTTGGTTGGCGCAGGCCCCCGCTACAATGAGCAGTTCTTC. Its translation is CASGLVGAGPRYNEQFF.

J is TRBJ2-1 and V is TRBV18; D not resolved. Trimming shortened V by 3 bases and J by 10 bases, and 16 bases separated the two germline ends. The CDR3 has 14 residues. From germline, CDR1 is KGHSH and CDR2 LQKENI. The CDR3 region has the DNA TGTGCCAGCTCACCTTCCCTATTGGAGCTGGAGCAGTTCTTC. This sequence encodes CASSPSLLELEQFF.

The chain uses TRBV19 and TRBJ1-5, with 7 bases matching TRBD1. CDR1 is LNHDA, CDR2 SQIVND, per germline (reference sequence). CDR3 length equals 16 residues. V gave up 5 bases and J gave up 4 bases; unmatched junction bases: 11. As DNA, the CDR3 is TGTGCCAGTAGTGGGAAGACAGGGAAGAGAAATCAGCCCCAGCATTTT. Amino acids: CASSGKTGKRNQPQHF.

V usage is TRBV5-1 and J usage is TRBJ1-2, with D perhaps matching TRBD1 (5 bases). Trimming stripped 1 base from V and 0 bases from J, with 19 bases between. The CDR3 sequence is 18 residues long. The germline gives CDR1 SGHRS, CDR2 YFSETQ. CDR3 bases: TGCGCCAGCAGCTTGCGTGGGGCAGGGAAGAGGACTAACTATGGCTACACCTTC. It codes for CASSLRGAGKRTNYGYTF.

The chain combines TRBV29-1 with TRBJ2-1, with D perhaps TRBD2 (6 bases). In germline, CDR1 is SQVTM, CDR2 ANQGSEA. The CDR3 consists of 14 residues. V lost 4 bases to trimming and J lost 4 bases, with 14 bases between them. CDR3 sequence: CSVGGHGGYNEQFF. Written as DNA, the CDR3 is TGCAGCGTTGGTGGCCATGGAGGGTACAATGAGCAGTTCTTC.

The V gene is TRBV29-1, the J gene TRBJ1-2, with 9 bases aligning to TRBD1. Germline values: CDR1 SQVTM, CDR2 ANQGSEA. After removal of 7 bases from V and 3 bases from J, the junction contained 3 bases not matched to a gene. The CDR3 spans 12 residues. The CDR3 DNA sequence: TGCAGCGCTCGACAGGGGGACTATGGCTACACCTTC. Its protein is CSARQGDYGYTF.

A few counts support this clone. The chain uses TRBV6-5 and TRBJ1-1, with 8 bases that match TRBD1. Per the germline V gene, CDR1 is MNHEY and CDR2 is SVGAGI. V trimming: 6 bases; J trimming: 4 bases; junction bases outside the gene matches: 4. The CDR3 extends over 13 amino acids. CDR3 amino acids: CASRIGQGTEAFF. The CDR3 bases are TGTGCCAGCAGAATCGGACAGGGCACTGAAGCTTTCTTT.

The chain uses TRBV7-9 and TRBJ2-4; no reliable D call. The CDR3 has 13 residues. The germline V gene encodes CDR1 SEHNR and CDR2 FQNEAQ (reference sequence). V gave up 6 bases and J gave up 2 bases, with 8 bases separating them. The CDR3 here is CASRGSTKNIQYF. The CDR3 DNA sequence: TGTGCCAGCAGAGGGTCTACCAAAAACATTCAGTACTTC. Full variable domain (outside the CDR3, taken from reference TRBV7-9 and TRBJ2-4): DTGVSQNPRHKITKRGQNVTFRCDPISEHNRLYWYRQTLGQGPEFLTYFQNEAQLEKSRLLSDRFSAERPKGSFSTLEIQRTEQGDSAMYLCASRGSTKNIQYFGAGTRLSVL.

The chain carries TRBV7-2 and TRBJ2-1; 14 nucleotides align to TRBD2. The CDR3 consists of 19 residues. Germline V gene data show CDR1 as SGHTA and CDR2 as FQGNSA. V gave up 5 bases and J gave up 1 base; unmatched junction bases: 10. The chain's CDR3 is CASSLLGLAGERSYNEQFF. The CDR3 DNA sequence: TGTGCCAGCAGCCTACTGGGACTAGCGGGAGAAAGGTCCTACAATGAGCAGTTCTTC.

The CDR3 DNA sequence: TGTGCCAGCAGCCCCCGGGACAGAAGACACATGAACACTGAAGCTTTCTTT. This translates into CASSPRDRRHMNTEAFF. The rearrangement uses TRBV7-9 and TRBJ1-1; 7 bases are shared with TRBD1. V was pared by 5 bases and J by 0 bases, with 12 bases of the junction left unmatched. CDR3 length: 17 amino acids. Germline CDR1 is SEHNR and CDR2 is FQNEAQ (reference sequence).